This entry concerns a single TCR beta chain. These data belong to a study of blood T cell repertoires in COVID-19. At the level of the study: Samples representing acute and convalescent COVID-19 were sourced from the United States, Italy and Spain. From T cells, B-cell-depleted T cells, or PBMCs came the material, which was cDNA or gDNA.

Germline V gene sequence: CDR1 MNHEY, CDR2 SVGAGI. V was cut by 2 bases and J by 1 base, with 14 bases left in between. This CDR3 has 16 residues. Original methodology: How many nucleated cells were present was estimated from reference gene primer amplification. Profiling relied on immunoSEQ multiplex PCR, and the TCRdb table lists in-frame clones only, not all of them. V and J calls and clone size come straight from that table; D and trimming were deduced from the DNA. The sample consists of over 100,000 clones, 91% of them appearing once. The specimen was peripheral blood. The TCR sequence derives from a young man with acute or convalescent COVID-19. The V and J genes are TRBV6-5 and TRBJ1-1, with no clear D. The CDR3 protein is CASSYAWAGGNTEAFF. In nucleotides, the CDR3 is TGTGCCAGCAGTTACGCCTGGGCAGGAGGGAACACTGAAGCTTTCTTT.